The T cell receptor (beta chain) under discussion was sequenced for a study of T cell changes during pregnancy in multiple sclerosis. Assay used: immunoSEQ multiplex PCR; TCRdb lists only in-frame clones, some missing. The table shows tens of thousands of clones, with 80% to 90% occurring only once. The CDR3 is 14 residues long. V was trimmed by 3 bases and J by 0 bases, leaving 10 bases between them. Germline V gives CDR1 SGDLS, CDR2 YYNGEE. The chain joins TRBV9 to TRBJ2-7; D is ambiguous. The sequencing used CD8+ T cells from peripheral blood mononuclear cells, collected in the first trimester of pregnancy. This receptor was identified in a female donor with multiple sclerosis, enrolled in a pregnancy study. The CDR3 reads CASSGTPSSYEQYF. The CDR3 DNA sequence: TGTGCCAGCAGCGGCACACCTAGCTCCTACGAGCAGTACTTC.